These T cell receptor beta chains were read from a single sample in a study of identifying expanded T cells in peripheral blood. Profiled with immunoSEQ multiplex PCR; TCRdb holds only in-frame clones, not every one. The table lists approximately 100,000 clones, about 88% of them singletons. Specimen: blood. The receptors shown here come from a person aged 18-70 years in good health. The CDR3 runs from the conserved cysteine through the conserved F or W. The D gene is left open where the match is weak. Not all rows give a size; the values are once, few, many and, for expanded clones, a class.

V gene: TRBV6-1
J gene: TRBJ2-2
clone size: -
D gene: -
CDR3 protein: CASSIRQADTGELFF
CDR3 DNA: TGTGCCAGCAGTATCCGACAGGCCGACACCGGGGAGCTGTTTTTT

V gene: TRBV18
J gene: TRBJ2-7
clone size: -
D gene: TRBD2
CDR3 protein: CASATASGGYEQYF
CDR3 DNA: TGTGCCAGCGCGACAGCTAGCGGGGGGTACGAGCAGTACTTC

V gene: TRBV6-1
J gene: TRBJ1-6
clone size: -
D gene: -
CDR3 protein: CASSNLSPEDLHF
CDR3 DNA: TGTGCCAGCAGTAACTTAAGTCCTGAGGACCTCCACTTT

V gene: TRBV2
J gene: TRBJ2-7
clone size: -
D gene: -
CDR3 protein: CASSGDLGVSYEQYF
CDR3 DNA: TGTGCCAGCAGTGGTGACTTGGGGGTCTCCTACGAGCAGTACTTC

V gene: TRBV10-3
J gene: TRBJ1-5
clone size: few
D gene: TRBD1
CDR3 protein: CAISVDRGIQPQHF
CDR3 DNA: TGTGCCATCAGTGTGGACAGGGGAATCCAGCCCCAGCATTTT

V gene: TRBV23-1
J gene: TRBJ2-1
clone size: -
D gene: -
CDR3 protein: CASSLGKSYNEQFF
CDR3 DNA: TGCGCCAGCAGTCTGGGGAAATCCTACAATGAGCAGTTCTTC

V gene: TRBV18
J gene: TRBJ2-2
clone size: -
D gene: TRBD1
CDR3 protein: CASSGTGPTGELFF
CDR3 DNA: TGTGCCAGCTCCGGGACAGGGCCGACCGGGGAGCTGTTTTTT

V gene: TRBV10-3
J gene: TRBJ2-7
clone size: -
D gene: -
CDR3 protein: CAARPEGSYEQYF
CDR3 DNA: TGTGCCGCCCGGCCGGAGGGATCCTACGAGCAGTACTTC

V gene: TRBV5-1
J gene: TRBJ2-7
clone size: -
D gene: TRBD1
CDR3 protein: CASSLDGTGLYEQYF
CDR3 DNA: TGCGCCAGCAGCTTGGATGGGACAGGCTTGTACGAGCAGTACTTC

V gene: TRBV2
J gene: TRBJ2-3
clone size: -
D gene: -
CDR3 protein: CASSEADRGTDTQYF
CDR3 DNA: TGTGCCAGCAGCGAAGCAGACAGAGGCACAGATACGCAGTATTTT

V gene: TRBV7-2
J gene: TRBJ2-3
clone size: -
D gene: TRBD2
CDR3 protein: CASSFGLAGDRTDTQYF
CDR3 DNA: TGTGCCAGCAGCTTCGGACTAGCGGGGGATCGCACAGATACGCAGTATTTT

V gene: TRBV2
J gene: TRBJ2-1
clone size: -
D gene: -
CDR3 protein: CASTRLTSYNEQFF
CDR3 DNA: TGTGCCAGCACAAGGCTGACTTCCTACAATGAGCAGTTCTTC

V gene: TRBV28
J gene: TRBJ1-2
clone size: -
D gene: -
CDR3 protein: CASTNGGGKSRNYGYTF
CDR3 DNA: TGTGCCAGCACCAATGGGGGGGGGAAGTCAAGGAACTATGGCTACACCTTC

V gene: TRBV28
J gene: TRBJ1-1
clone size: -
D gene: -
CDR3 protein: CASSPGAVNTEAFF
CDR3 DNA: TGTGCCAGCAGCCCGGGGGCGGTGAACACTGAAGCTTTCTTT

V gene: TRBV6-5
J gene: TRBJ2-1
clone size: -
D gene: -
CDR3 protein: CASSYGNGRRHEQFF
CDR3 DNA: TGTGCCAGCAGTTATGGAAACGGGAGAAGGCATGAGCAGTTCTTC

V gene: TRBV19
J gene: TRBJ1-1
clone size: -
D gene: -
CDR3 protein: CASSFVRVNTEAFF
CDR3 DNA: TGTGCCAGTAGTTTTGTCAGGGTGAACACTGAAGCTTTCTTT

V gene: TRBV29-1
J gene: TRBJ2-1
clone size: -
D gene: TRBD2
CDR3 protein: CSASGGAINEQFF
CDR3 DNA: TGCAGCGCAAGCGGGGGGGCCATCAATGAGCAGTTCTTC

V gene: TRBV7-2
J gene: TRBJ2-1
clone size: -
D gene: TRBD1
CDR3 protein: CASSLTTGASSYNEQFF
CDR3 DNA: TGTGCCAGCAGCTTAACGACAGGGGCCAGCTCCTACAATGAGCAGTTCTTC

V gene: TRBV19
J gene: TRBJ1-1
clone size: -
D gene: -
CDR3 protein: CASSRGIRGEAFF
CDR3 DNA: TGTGCCAGTAGTCGGGGTATCAGGGGTGAAGCTTTCTTT

V gene: TRBV6-1
J gene: TRBJ2-1
clone size: -
D gene: TRBD2
CDR3 protein: CASSVGLAGGGNEQFF
CDR3 DNA: TGTGCCAGCAGTGTGGGTCTAGCGGGAGGGGGGAATGAGCAGTTCTTC

V gene: TRBV7-2
J gene: TRBJ1-1
clone size: -
D gene: -
CDR3 protein: CASSLGGFPEAFF
CDR3 DNA: TGTGCCAGCAGCTTAGGGGGGTTCCCTGAAGCTTTCTTT

V gene: TRBV18
J gene: TRBJ2-3
clone size: -
D gene: -
CDR3 protein: CASSPLGTDTQYF
CDR3 DNA: TGTGCCAGCTCACCACTCGGCACAGATACGCAGTATTTT

V gene: TRBV18
J gene: TRBJ1-5
clone size: -
D gene: -
CDR3 protein: CASSPGAGNQPQHF
CDR3 DNA: TGTGCCAGCTCACCAGGGGCCGGCAATCAGCCCCAGCATTTT

V gene: TRBV7-6
J gene: TRBJ2-1
clone size: -
D gene: TRBD1
CDR3 protein: CASSSWDSQYNEQFF
CDR3 DNA: TGTGCCAGCAGCTCCTGGGACAGTCAATACAATGAGCAGTTCTTC

V gene: TRBV27
J gene: TRBJ1-5
clone size: -
D gene: -
CDR3 protein: CASSLGSNQPQHF
CDR3 DNA: TGTGCCAGCAGTTTGGGTAGCAATCAGCCCCAGCATTTT

V gene: TRBV7-9
J gene: TRBJ2-7
clone size: -
D gene: TRBD1
CDR3 protein: CASSFDRANGEQYF
CDR3 DNA: TGTGCCAGCAGCTTTGACAGGGCTAACGGCGAGCAGTACTTC

V gene: TRBV30
J gene: TRBJ2-3
clone size: -
D gene: -
CDR3 protein: CAWRGARVDTQYF
CDR3 DNA: TGTGCCTGGAGGGGGGCCCGGGTAGATACGCAGTATTTT

V gene: TRBV5-1
J gene: TRBJ2-2
clone size: -
D gene: -
CDR3 protein: CASSLYNTGELFF
CDR3 DNA: TGCGCCAGCAGCTTATATAACACCGGGGAGCTGTTTTTT

V gene: TRBV19
J gene: TRBJ2-3
clone size: -
D gene: -
CDR3 protein: CASIGDRTDTQYF
CDR3 DNA: TGTGCCAGTATCGGGGACCGCACAGATACGCAGTATTTT

V gene: TRBV6-1
J gene: TRBJ1-6
clone size: few
D gene: TRBD1
CDR3 protein: CASRRDRDNSPLHF
CDR3 DNA: TGTGCCAGCAGACGGGACAGGGATAATTCACCCCTCCACTTT

V gene: TRBV11-2
J gene: TRBJ1-1
clone size: -
D gene: TRBD1
CDR3 protein: CASSFQGDTEAFF
CDR3 DNA: TGTGCCAGCAGCTTCCAGGGGGACACTGAAGCTTTCTTT

V gene: TRBV27
J gene: TRBJ2-7
clone size: -
D gene: TRBD2
CDR3 protein: CASSLRRLAGGRGEQYF
CDR3 DNA: TGTGCCAGCAGTTTAAGACGGCTAGCGGGAGGGCGGGGCGAGCAGTACTTC

V gene: TRBV6-6
J gene: TRBJ2-2
clone size: -
D gene: -
CDR3 protein: CASSYSQGTDTGELFF
CDR3 DNA: TGTGCCAGCAGTTACTCACAAGGGACGGACACCGGGGAGCTGTTTTTT

V gene: TRBV25-1
J gene: TRBJ2-7
clone size: few
D gene: -
CDR3 protein: CASYPGTGEQYF
CDR3 DNA: TGTGCCAGCTACCCCGGGACGGGAGAGCAGTACTTC

V gene: TRBV5-4
J gene: TRBJ2-5
clone size: -
D gene: TRBD1
CDR3 protein: CASSPADRVLGETQYF
CDR3 DNA: TGTGCCAGCAGCCCGGCCGACAGGGTATTGGGGGAGACCCAGTACTTC

V gene: TRBV9
J gene: TRBJ2-1
clone size: -
D gene: TRBD2
CDR3 protein: CASSVALAGVGEQFF
CDR3 DNA: TGTGCCAGCAGCGTTGCACTAGCGGGAGTCGGTGAGCAGTTCTTC

V gene: TRBV14
J gene: TRBJ1-2
clone size: -
D gene: -
CDR3 protein: CASSQGWGAYGYTF
CDR3 DNA: TGTGCCAGCAGCCAAGGATGGGGGGCATATGGCTACACCTTC

V gene: TRBV7-8
J gene: TRBJ2-2
clone size: few
D gene: -
CDR3 protein: CASSLSPNTGELFF
CDR3 DNA: TGTGCCAGCAGCTTATCACCGAACACCGGGGAGCTGTTTTTT

V gene: TRBV11-2
J gene: TRBJ2-7
clone size: -
D gene: -
CDR3 protein: CASSPTSGSSYEQYF
CDR3 DNA: TGTGCCAGCAGCCCCACCAGCGGTAGCTCCTACGAGCAGTACTTC

V gene: TRBV7-2
J gene: TRBJ1-1
clone size: -
D gene: -
CDR3 protein: CASKEPAGTEAFF
CDR3 DNA: TGTGCCAGCAAAGAGCCGGCCGGCACTGAAGCTTTCTTT

V gene: TRBV18
J gene: TRBJ1-4
clone size: -
D gene: -
CDR3 protein: CASSSTRPASEKLFF
CDR3 DNA: TGTGCCAGCTCATCGACTCGACCAGCTAGTGAAAAACTGTTTTTT